One and the same sample provided the 27 T cell receptor beta chains below, sequenced in a study of T-cell reconstitution after alpha-beta-depleted transplantation in children. A library of TCRbeta sequences, prepared with unique molecular identifiers, was generated. Each CDR3 protein is one row after TCRdb ran MiXCR on the PCR reads. The table shows under 850,000 distinct CDR3 sequences, with about an eighth occurring only once. The material sequenced was PBMCs, taken before TCRalphabeta/CD19-depleted stem cell transplant. These receptors all stem from a girl aged 2-10 years with congenital amegakaryocytic thrombocytopenia, due to receive a stem cell transplant.

The chain has TRBV7-9 and TRBJ1-2; D gene unclear. The CDR3 loop spans 15 amino acids. Germline V gene lookup returns CDR1 SEHNR and CDR2 FQNEAQ (reference sequence). V was trimmed by 4 bases and J by 7 bases, leaving 19 bases between them. This chain's CDR3 is CASSSYPGSYVGYTF. Written as DNA, the CDR3 is TGTGCCAGCAGCTCGTATCCAGGATCCTATGTTGGCTACACCTTC.

This chain connects TRBV12-3 or TRBV12-4 to TRBJ2-7, with D possibly being TRBD1 or TRBD2 (5 bases each). Deletions cut 5 bases from V and 1 base from J, with 12 bases between. The CDR3 totals 14 residues. The CDR3 DNA sequence: TGTGCCAGCAGTACCGGGGACGCGTCCTACGAGCAGTACTTC. This gives the protein CASSTGDASYEQYF.

Only a few counts were recorded for this clonotype. The chain carries TRBV5-6 and TRBJ2-1; TRBD2 aligns across 15 bases. V shed 0 bases, J shed 12 bases, and the junction held 13 bases outside the gene matches. Germline values: CDR1 SGHDT, CDR2 YYEEEE. The CDR3 loop spans 18 amino acids. CDR3 in amino acids: CASSLDGLAGGRNDGQFF. Here the CDR3 DNA reads TGTGCCAGCAGCTTGGACGGACTAGCGGGAGGGCGCAATGATGGGCAGTTCTTC.

Ten or more counts support this clonotype. CDR3 sequence (DNA): TGTGCCAGCAGTGGGGGGGGATTAGGCATTCCTAGCACAGATACGCAGTATTTT. It encodes CASSGGGLGIPSTDTQYF. This sequence joins TRBV6-1 and TRBJ2-3; 7 nucleotides match TRBD2. Germline assignment: CDR1 MNHNS and CDR2 SASEGT. Trimming at V came to 4 bases and at J to 0 bases, leaving 13 bases not matched to a gene. The CDR3 loop spans 18 amino acids.

J is TRBJ2-7 and V is TRBV12-3 or TRBV12-4; TRBD2 might be the D (5 bases). V was pared by 0 bases and J by 1 base, with 10 bases between. The CDR3 totals 15 residues. The CDR3: CASSLAPAGSYEQYF. CDR3 nucleotides: TGTGCCAGCAGTTTAGCGCCCGCGGGTTCCTACGAGCAGTACTTC.

This clonotype came up many times. The V call is TRBV20-1, the J call TRBJ2-2; TRBD2 agrees at 7 bases. V shed 0 bases, J shed 4 bases, and the junction held 5 bases outside the gene matches. The CDR3 contains 15 residues. CDR1 and CDR2 (germline): DFQATT, SNEGSKA (reference sequence). In nucleotides, the CDR3 is TGCAGTGCTAGAGAGCGGGAGCGCGGCACCGGGGAGCTGTTTTTT. Its protein product is CSARERERGTGELFF.

The chain is built from TRBV5-1 and TRBJ2-2; 7 positions match TRBD1. J gave up 0 bases and V 1 base, and 6 bases lay outside the gene matches. Germline CDR1 reads SGHRS; CDR2 reads YFSETQ. CDR3 length: 17 amino acids. The CDR3 spells CASSLPKDRTNTGELFF. For the CDR3, the DNA is TGCGCCAGCAGCTTGCCCAAGGACAGGACGAACACCGGGGAGCTGTTTTTT.

This clonotype was observed a few times. The chain links TRBV5-1 to TRBJ2-1; 8 bases map to TRBD1. The V and J ends lost 1 base and 6 bases, in that order; junction bases with no gene match: 24. The CDR3 spans 21 residues. Germline loops: CDR1 SGHRS, CDR2 YFSETQ. CDR3 region: CASSLYTGGVRWTLVGNEQFF. The CDR3 DNA is TGCGCCAGCAGCTTGTATACAGGGGGTGTTAGATGGACCCTCGTCGGCAATGAGCAGTTCTTC.

This clonotype showed up many times. This chain uses TRBV5-1 with TRBJ1-1, with 7 bases aligning to TRBD1. The germline CDR1 and CDR2 sequences are SGHRS and YFSETQ. Losses at the gene ends were 0 bases for V and 4 bases for J; bases not matched to a gene: 6. The CDR3 sequence is 15 residues long. The CDR3: CASSLAQGRVTEAFF. The CDR3 DNA is TGCGCCAGCAGCTTGGCACAGGGGAGGGTCACTGAAGCTTTCTTT. Full variable domain (rest looked up from reference TRBV5-1 and TRBJ1-1): KAGVTQTPRYLIKTRGQQVTLSCSPISGHRSVSWYQQTPGQGLQFLFEYFSETQRNKGNFPGRFSGRQFSNSRSEMNVSTLELGDSALYLCASSLAQGRVTEAFFGQGTRLTVV.

This chain joins TRBV19 and TRBJ1-6, with 7 nucleotides matching TRBD1. The CDR3 consists of 14 residues. V trimming: 6 bases; J trimming: 10 bases; junction bases outside the gene matches: 9. In germline, CDR1 is LNHDA, CDR2 SQIVND (reference sequence). The CDR3 nucleotides read TGTGCCAGTAGCCGTCGGGACAGTCGGTCACCCCTCCACTTT. Protein sequence: CASSRRDSRSPLHF.

The chain combines TRBV30 with TRBJ2-7; no definite D call. Germline V CDR1 and CDR2: GTSNPN, SVGIG (reference sequence). This CDR3 is built from 13 residues. The V end lost 2 bases, the J end lost 2 bases, and 10 bases lay between the germline ends. CDR3: CAWSLQITYEQYF. The CDR3 DNA is TGTGCCTGGAGTCTACAGATTACCTACGAGCAGTACTTC. Full variable domain (remainder filled in from reference TRBV30 and TRBJ2-7): SQTIHQWPATLVQPVGSPLSLECTVEGTSNPNLYWYRQAAGRGLQLLFYSVGIGQISSEVPQNLSASRPQDRQFILSSKKLLLSDSGFYLCAWSLQITYEQYFGPGTRLTVT.

Regarding this clonotype: The CDR3 ends on some other residue instead of the conserved phenylalanine or tryptophan, so this is likely a read error. The CDR3 loop is CASSSFNTGELFS. The CDR3 region has the DNA TGTGCCAGCTCCAGCTTCAACACCGGGGAGCTGTTTTCT. The chain couples TRBV5-5 to TRBJ2-2; no clear D. The germline V gene has CDR1 SGHKS and CDR2 YYEKEE (reference sequence). V lost 7 bases and J 2 bases, leaving 9 bases between the germline ends. The CDR3 has 13 residues.

In this sample, this clonotype turned up many times. This chain uses TRBV29-1 with TRBJ2-7, with D perhaps given as TRBD1 or TRBD2 (5 bases each). Germline CDR1 SQVTM, CDR2 ANQGSEA. The CDR3 spans 16 residues. V dropped 2 bases and J dropped 3 bases, with 20 bases sitting between them. The CDR3 nucleotides read TGCAGCGTTGAACTCGCCAGGGATAACGAGGGCTACGAGCAGTACTTC. This sequence encodes CSVELARDNEGYEQYF.

This clonotype was seen repeatedly, ten times or more. V is TRBV5-1 and J is TRBJ2-7, with 7 bases that match TRBD1. Trimming took 6 bases from V and 5 from J; bases not matched to a gene: 8. Germline V lookup: CDR1 SGHRS, CDR2 YFSETQ. CDR3 length: 13 amino acids. The CDR3: CASTMTGFNEQYF. The CDR3 coding sequence is TGCGCCAGCACCATGACAGGGTTCAACGAGCAGTACTTC.

This clonotype was counted many times. The chain has TRBV10-3 and TRBJ2-2; maybe TRBD1 (6 bases). This CDR3 comprises 13 residues. V was cut by 10 bases and J by 6 bases, with 15 bases left in between. Germline-derived CDR1 and CDR2 are ENHRY and SYGVKD. CDR3 protein: CASATGNAGELFF. For the CDR3, the DNA is TGTGCCAGCGCGACAGGAAACGCCGGGGAGCTGTTTTTT.

This clonotype was seen just once. V and J are TRBV7-8 and TRBJ1-1, with 9 bases that match TRBD1. CDR1 SGHVS and CDR2 FQNEAQ come from the germline V gene. CDR3 length equals 15 residues. Trimming took 1 base from V and 6 from J; bases not matched to a gene: 6. The CDR3: CASSLDITGGPEAFF. Here the CDR3 DNA reads TGTGCCAGCAGCTTAGACATTACAGGGGGCCCTGAAGCTTTCTTT. The full variable domain, its missing parts supplied by reference TRBV7-8 and TRBJ1-1, is GAGVSQSPRYKVAKRGQDVALRCDPISGHVSLFWYQQALGQGPEFLTYFQNEAQLDKSGLPSDRFFAERPEGSVSTLKIQRTQQEDSAVYLCASSLDITGGPEAFFGQGTRLTVV.

This clonotype was seen many times. The rearrangement links TRBV5-6 to TRBJ2-1; D might be TRBD1 (5 bases). Germline-derived CDR1 and CDR2 are SGHDT and YYEEEE. This CDR3 is 13 amino acids long. V lost 2 bases and J lost 9, with 12 bases in between. Here the CDR3 DNA reads TGTGCCAGCAGCTTACCCAATCAGGGTGAGCAGTTCTTC. This translates into CASSLPNQGEQFF.

This clonotype was counted at least ten times. The V and J genes are TRBV12-3 or TRBV12-4 and TRBJ2-3, with 9 bases that match TRBD2. Germline trimming cut 3 bases from V and 2 bases from J; bases unmatched to any gene: 3. The CDR3 spans 15 residues. CDR3 bases: TGTGCCAGCAGTTTCGCTAGCGGGATCACAGATACGCAGTATTTT. Translation gives CASSFASGITDTQYF.

Ten or more counts support this clonotype. The CDR3: CASRTGTANTEAFF. CDR3 DNA: TGCGCCAGCAGAACCGGGACAGCGAACACTGAAGCTTTCTTT. The V gene is TRBV5-1, the J gene TRBJ1-1; 7 bases match TRBD1. J gave up 1 base and V 5 bases, and 5 bases lay outside the gene matches. This CDR3 is built from 14 residues. CDR1 and CDR2 from the germline V gene are SGHRS and YFSETQ.

Ten or more counts support this clonotype. In nucleotides, the CDR3 is TGTGCCATCAGTACTGCCTCCGGGACTAGCGGGGGTATGGGCACCGGGGAGCTGTTTTTT. Its translation: CAISTASGTSGGMGTGELFF. V and J are TRBV10-3 and TRBJ2-2; TRBD2 matches at 14 bases. The junction had 15 bases not matched to a gene; V was cut back by 5 bases and J by 4 bases. The CDR3 consists of 20 residues. In germline, CDR1 is ENHRY, CDR2 SYGVKD.

In this sample, this clonotype turned up many times. This CDR3 reads CSASLLFGEQYF. DNA for the CDR3: TGCAGTGCTAGTCTTCTTTTCGGTGAGCAGTACTTC. V gene TRBV20-1 combines with J gene TRBJ2-7; D gene unclear. V was shortened by 3 bases and J by 7 bases, with 13 bases between the two germline ends. Per the germline V gene, CDR1 is DFQATT and CDR2 is SNEGSKA (reference sequence). The CDR3 contains 12 residues.

This clonotype was found many times. CDR3 nucleotide sequence: TGTGCCAGCAGCCCGGGGGGATCGGGTTACAATGAGCAGTTCTTC. This translates into CASSPGGSGYNEQFF. J is TRBJ2-1 and V is TRBV3-1, with TRBD2 matching 7 bases. CDR1 is LGHDT and CDR2 is YNNKEL in the germline V gene (reference sequence). V was clipped by 4 bases and J by 4 bases; unmatched bases: 7. This CDR3 spans 15 amino acids.

This clonotype was seen only a few times. The gene calls are TRBV9 and TRBJ2-1, with D maybe TRBD2 (6 bases). Germline V CDR1 and CDR2: SGDLS, YYNGEE. V lost 5 bases and J lost 7, with 16 bases in between. The CDR3 sequence is 14 residues long. The chain's CDR3 is CASSSGPGGNEQFF. CDR3 bases: TGTGCCAGCAGTAGCGGCCCCGGGGGAAATGAGCAGTTCTTC.

The chain couples TRBV7-8 to TRBJ2-7, with TRBD2 matching over 11 bases. The CDR3 contains 16 residues. In germline, CDR1 is SGHVS, CDR2 FQNEAQ. The V and J ends lost 6 bases and 4 bases, in that order; junction bases with no gene match: 11. CDR3 sequence (DNA): TGTGCCAGCAGTCCGCCGACTAGCGGGGTACGGTACGAGCAGTACTTC. It is translated as CASSPPTSGVRYEQYF.

The V and J genes are TRBV5-1 and TRBJ1-2; D call uncertain. The germline V gene encodes CDR1 SGHRS and CDR2 YFSETQ. Trimming took off 0 bases at V and 6 bases at J, with 18 bases between the two ends. There are 16 residues in the CDR3. This chain's CDR3 is CASSLAWTPVRDGYTF. The DNA of the CDR3 is TGCGCCAGCAGCTTGGCTTGGACTCCCGTCCGGGATGGCTACACCTTC.

This clonotype was seen repeatedly, ten times or more. This chain connects TRBV6-2 or TRBV6-3 to TRBJ2-1, with D unclear. This CDR3 spans 12 amino acids. Germline CDR1 MNHEY, CDR2 SVGEGT. Trimming pared 3 bases from V and 9 bases from J, leaving 9 bases between. DNA of the CDR3: TGTGCCAGCAGTTATGAGCGAATTGAGCAGTTCTTC. It translates to CASSYERIEQFF.

This clonotype was observed a handful of times. This chain links TRBV11-2 with TRBJ2-7; no clear D. V lost 2 bases, J lost 3 bases, and 8 bases lay in between. This CDR3 spans 13 amino acids. Germline V gives CDR1 SGHAT, CDR2 FQNNGV. Here the CDR3 reads CASSLTRNYEQYF. The CDR3 nucleotides read TGTGCCAGCAGCTTAACGCGTAACTACGAGCAGTACTTC. Filled out from reference TRBV11-2 and TRBJ2-7, the complete variable domain reads EAGVAQSPRYKIIEKRQSVAFWCNPISGHATLYWYQQILGQGPKLLIQFQNNGVVDDSQLPKDRFSAERLKGVDSTLKIQPAKLEDSAVYLCASSLTRNYEQYFGPGTRLTVT.